This T cell receptor beta chain derives from a study of blood T cells in healthy people across ages (dated by TCRdb to about 2015). For the wider study: In model experiments, template switching captured roughly one uniquely barcoded TCR beta cDNA molecule for every two T cells. The study measured age-related changes in TCR beta repertoire diversity using deep sequencing normalized with unique cDNA molecular identifiers. The donors were divided into four age groups: young (average around 17 years), middle-aged (roughly 42), aged (about 60) and long-lived (82). To avoid experimental bias, donors of different ages were spread randomly across the sequencing lanes. The study analyzed two additional independent replicas of 1 million unique cDNA reads from the same blood draw for two donors, one aged 18 to 30 and one aged 80 or older.

To prepare the library, 5' RACE was applied. The run used an Illumina HiSeq 2500. A second roughly 6 to 11 cycle PCR used a sample-barcoded 5' primer and a J-beta primer mix. A unique molecular identifier was introduced onto each TCR beta cDNA molecule by a template-switch 5' adaptor carrying 12 random nucleotides. At least 3 million CDR3-containing paired-end reads were obtained from each sample. First-strand cDNA was synthesized from all RNA with the Mint cDNA synthesis kit, primed by a TRBC-specific oligonucleotide. Following uracil-DNA glycosylase treatment, a first 18-cycle PCR with universal primers M1SS and BC2_uni_R was performed on all cDNA. The study's own analysis went as follows. For normalization, 1 million high-quality reads, each with a distinct molecular identifier, were randomly selected from each sample. Reads with shared molecular identifiers were discarded instead of being binned into consensus sequences. MiTCR, run with a Q25 quality threshold and the strictest error-elimination algorithm, handled CDR3 identification, clonotype clustering and error correction. Lower-bound total TCR beta diversity was estimated with a nonparametric unseen species model using Euler transformation. TCRdb handled the public reads itself, with Q25 trimming in fastp and clone calling in MiXCR, and kept productive beta chains. Every distinct CDR3 protein forms one entry, paired with its most common genes and DNA. TCRdb, rather than the study authors, made the V and J calls. This sample holds approximately 800,000 distinct CDR3 sequences; about 45% were observed only once. 18% of the sample comes from the top ten.

The CDR3 numbers 13 residues from cysteine through phenylalanine. CDR3 DNA is the only sequence kept; it has 39 bases, read in frame from the first base. Trimming at the junction amounts to 3 bases on V and 11 bases on J, and the germline ends lie 17 bases apart. The 35 to 40 donors, aged about 6 to 95 years, were systemically healthy Caucasian individuals from Russia. Around 9.7 milliliters of peripheral blood were collected from each donor into EDTA-treated Vacutainer tubes. Ficoll-Paque density-gradient centrifugation was used to isolate PBMCs, with at least 6.5 million per sample. Total RNA was extracted from PBMCs with Trizol reagent, with at least 5 micrograms obtained per sample. Naive CD45RAhigh/CD27high T cell percentages were measured by flow cytometry on a PBMC aliquot from every donor. General study outcomes and caveats: Bulk unsorted PBMC profiling prevented conclusive comparison of naive and antigen-experienced compartments. As age increased, observed TCR beta diversity per million T cells dropped in a roughly linear way, and a significant reduction was already evident by age about 40. A strong correlation was found between observed TCR beta diversity and the percentage of naive T cells measured by flow cytometry. Because the CMV infection status of the donors was unknown, age-related changes in expanded clonotypes may potentially have been confounded. Estimates of total diversity from one million sequenced T cells were regarded as lower bounds and underestimates. The long-lived group showed more naive CD4+ T cells, fewer expanded clones and increased TCR diversity than the aged group, suggesting age selection.

With regard to this clonotype: What this receptor recognizes is not known. One base away there is no much larger clone; base qualities are not given.

The source is a man of 80 years or more in good health. The chain links TRBV12-3 or TRBV12-4 with TRBJ2-7; a tentative D match to TRBD2 spans 6 bases. Material: blood. The CDR3 corresponds to CASSFGRGGMKYF. The bases are TGTGCCAGCAGTTTTGGACGGGGAGGTATGAAGTACTTC.